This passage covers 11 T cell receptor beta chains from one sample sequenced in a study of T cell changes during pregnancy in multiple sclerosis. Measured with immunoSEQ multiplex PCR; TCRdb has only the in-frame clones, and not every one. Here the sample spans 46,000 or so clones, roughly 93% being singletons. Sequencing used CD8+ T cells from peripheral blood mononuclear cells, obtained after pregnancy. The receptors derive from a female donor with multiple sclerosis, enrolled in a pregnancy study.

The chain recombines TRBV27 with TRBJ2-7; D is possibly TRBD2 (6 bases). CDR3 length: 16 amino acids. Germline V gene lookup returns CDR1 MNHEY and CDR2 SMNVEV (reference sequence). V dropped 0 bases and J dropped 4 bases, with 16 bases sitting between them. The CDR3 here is CASSLSGTAFPYEQYF. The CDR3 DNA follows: TGTGCCAGCAGTTTATCAGGGACTGCATTCCCGTACGAGCAGTACTTC.

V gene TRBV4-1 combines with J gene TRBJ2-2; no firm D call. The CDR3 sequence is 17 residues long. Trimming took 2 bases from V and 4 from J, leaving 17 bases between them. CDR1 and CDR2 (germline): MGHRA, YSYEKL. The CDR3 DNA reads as TGCGCCAGCAGCCAATGGGCCGAGCAAAAAAGCACCGGGGAGCTGTTTTTT. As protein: CASSQWAEQKSTGELFF.

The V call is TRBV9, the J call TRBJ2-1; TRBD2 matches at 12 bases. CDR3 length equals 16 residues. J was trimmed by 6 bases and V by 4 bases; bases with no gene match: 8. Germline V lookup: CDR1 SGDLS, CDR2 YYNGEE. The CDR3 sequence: CASSPRLAGAGNEQFF. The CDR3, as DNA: TGTGCCAGCAGCCCACGACTAGCGGGGGCGGGCAATGAGCAGTTCTTC.

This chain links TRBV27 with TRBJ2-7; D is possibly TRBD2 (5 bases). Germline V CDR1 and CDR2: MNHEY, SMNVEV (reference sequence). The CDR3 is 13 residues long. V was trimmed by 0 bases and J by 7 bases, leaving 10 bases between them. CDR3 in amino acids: CASSLSLPGEQYF. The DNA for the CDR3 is TGTGCCAGCAGTTTATCACTGCCGGGAGAGCAGTACTTC.

The CDR3 DNA follows: TGTGCCAGCAGCCATACTAGTAGAGCGGGGGCCAAGGGGGAGCAGTTCTTC. Translated, it gives CASSHTSRAGAKGEQFF. The chain joins TRBV7-9 to TRBJ2-1, with 8 bases aligning to TRBD2. Germline lookup yields CDR1 SEHNR and CDR2 FQNEAQ (reference sequence). This CDR3 region has 17 residues. V shed 5 bases and J 10 bases; nucleotides not matched to a gene: 19.

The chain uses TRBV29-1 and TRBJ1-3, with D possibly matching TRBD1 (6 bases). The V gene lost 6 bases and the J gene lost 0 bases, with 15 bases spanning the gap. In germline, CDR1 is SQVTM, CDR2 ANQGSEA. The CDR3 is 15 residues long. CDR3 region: CSVIPRQASGNTIYF. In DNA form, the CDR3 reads TGCAGCGTGATTCCCCGACAGGCCTCTGGAAACACCATATATTTT.

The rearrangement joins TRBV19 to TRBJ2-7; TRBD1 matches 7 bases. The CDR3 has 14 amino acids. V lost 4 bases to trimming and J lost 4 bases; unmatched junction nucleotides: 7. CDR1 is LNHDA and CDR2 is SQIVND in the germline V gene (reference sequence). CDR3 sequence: CASSTRDSQYEQYF. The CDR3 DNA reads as TGTGCCAGTAGTACTAGGGACAGCCAGTACGAGCAGTACTTC.

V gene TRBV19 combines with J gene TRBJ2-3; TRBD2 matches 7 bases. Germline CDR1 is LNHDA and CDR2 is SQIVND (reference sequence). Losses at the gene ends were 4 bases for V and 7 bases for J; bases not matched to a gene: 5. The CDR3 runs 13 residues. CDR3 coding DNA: TGTGCCAGTAGTAAAGGCGGGAGAAATACGCAGTATTTT. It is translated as CASSKGGRNTQYF.

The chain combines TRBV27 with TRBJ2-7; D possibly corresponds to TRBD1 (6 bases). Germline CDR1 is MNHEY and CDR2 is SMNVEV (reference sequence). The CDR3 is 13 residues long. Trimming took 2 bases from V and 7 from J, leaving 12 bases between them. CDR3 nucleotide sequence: TGTGCCAGCAGTTTAACCACAGGGTTAGAGCAGTACTTC. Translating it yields CASSLTTGLEQYF.

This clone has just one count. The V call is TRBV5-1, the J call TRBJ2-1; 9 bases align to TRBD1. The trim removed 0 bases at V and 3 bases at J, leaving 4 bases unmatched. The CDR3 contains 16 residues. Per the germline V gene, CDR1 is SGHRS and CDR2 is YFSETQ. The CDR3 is CASSLEGQGYYNEQFF. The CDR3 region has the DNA TGCGCCAGCAGCTTGGAGGGACAGGGCTACTACAATGAGCAGTTCTTC.

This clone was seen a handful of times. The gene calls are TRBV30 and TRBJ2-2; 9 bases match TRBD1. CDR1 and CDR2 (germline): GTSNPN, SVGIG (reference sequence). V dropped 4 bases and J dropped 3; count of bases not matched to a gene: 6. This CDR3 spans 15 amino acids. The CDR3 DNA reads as TGTGCCTGGACTCCCCGGGACAGGGACACCGGGGAGCTGTTTTTT. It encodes CAWTPRDRDTGELFF.